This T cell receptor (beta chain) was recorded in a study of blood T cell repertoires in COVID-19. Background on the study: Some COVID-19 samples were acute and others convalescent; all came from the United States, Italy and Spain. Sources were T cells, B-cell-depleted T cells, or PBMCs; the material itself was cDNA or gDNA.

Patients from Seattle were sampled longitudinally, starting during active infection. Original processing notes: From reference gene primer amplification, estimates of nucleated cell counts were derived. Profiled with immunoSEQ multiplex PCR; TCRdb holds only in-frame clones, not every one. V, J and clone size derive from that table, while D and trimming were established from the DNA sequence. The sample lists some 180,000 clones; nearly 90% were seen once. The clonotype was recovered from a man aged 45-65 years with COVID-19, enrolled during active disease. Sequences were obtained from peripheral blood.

The CDR3 DNA follows: TGCGCCAGCAGCTTGGGGGGAGGTGTTAGATCACCCCTCCACTTT. Its protein product is CASSLGGGVRSPLHF. The chain has TRBV5-1 and TRBJ1-6; D remains ambiguous. Germline-derived CDR1 and CDR2 are SGHRS and YFSETQ. The CDR3 consists of 15 residues. The ends were cut back, 0 bases at V and 10 bases at J, with 14 bases in the middle.